This T cell receptor (beta chain) was documented in a study of blood T cell repertoires in COVID-19. On the study more broadly: COVID-19 samples, acute and convalescent, were from the United States, Italy and Spain. T cells, B-cell-depleted T cells, or PBMCs supplied cDNA or gDNA.

Methods used by the authors: Estimated nucleated cell counts came from reference gene primer amplification. The assay was immunoSEQ multiplex PCR, and TCRdb's table has in-frame clones only and misses some. V, J and clone size reflect that table, while D and trimming were determined from the DNA. The sample contains about 33,000 clones, about 86% of which appear only once. The CDR3 is 12 amino acids. Germline CDR1 reads LNHDA; CDR2 reads SQIVND (reference sequence). V shed 9 bases and J shed 4 bases, with 12 bases lying between them. This chain connects TRBV19 to TRBJ1-1; TRBD1 is a possible D gene (6 bases). The sequenced sample was peripheral blood. The receptor's source is a woman older than 75 with active or convalescent COVID-19. The DNA of the CDR3 is TGTGCCAGCCGACAGGACGGCACTGAAGCTTTCTTT. It encodes CASRQDGTEAFF. Full variable domain (outside the CDR3, taken from reference TRBV19 and TRBJ1-1): DGGITQSPKYLFRKEGQNVTLSCEQNLNHDAMYWYRQDPGQGLRLIYYSQIVNDFQKGDIAEGYSVSREKKESFPLTVTSAQKNPTAFYLCASRQDGTEAFFGQGTRLTVV.